A selection of T cell receptor beta chains follows, all from one sample in a study of shared clonotypes between healthy human individuals. The table came from immunoSEQ multiplex PCR; TCRdb's copy has only in-frame clones and leaves some out. The sample lists millions of clones; 85% to 95% were seen once. What was sequenced was naive CD4+ T cells sorted from blood. These receptors all stem from a man aged 18 to 30 in good health. CDR3s include the opening cysteine and the closing phenylalanine or tryptophan. D genes are given only for firm matches. The size entry is marked missing in some rows and otherwise reads once, few, many or a size class.

D gene	V gene	clone size	J gene	CDR3 DNA	CDR3 protein
-	TRBV19	-	TRBJ2-3	TGTGCCAGTAGTATAGCGGGGGGCCCCCTATATACGCAGTATTTT	CASSIAGGPLYTQYF
-	TRBV7-7	-	TRBJ2-3	TGTGCTAGCAGCTTCACGGGAGAAGATACGCAGTATTTT	CASSFTGEDTQYF
TRBD2	TRBV4-3	-	TRBJ2-1	TGCGCCAGCAGCCAAGAAACTAGCGGATTTAATGAGCAGTTCTTC	CASSQETSGFNEQFF
-	TRBV4-3	-	TRBJ2-7	TGCGCCAGCAGCCAAGCCCTTGGGCTCTACGAGCAGTACTTC	CASSQALGLYEQYF
TRBD1	TRBV7-2	-	TRBJ2-2	TGTGCCAGCAGACCACAGGGGATGGGCACCGGGGAGCTGTTTTTT	CASRPQGMGTGELFF
TRBD1	TRBV5-1	-	TRBJ1-2	TGCGCCAGCAGCGCGGGACAGGGGTCCAACTATGGCTACACCTTC	CASSAGQGSNYGYTF
-	TRBV19	-	TRBJ2-3	TGTGCCAGTACCGAGGGAGGACTATACACAGATACGCAGTATTTT	CASTEGGLYTDTQYF
-	TRBV7-2	-	TRBJ2-3	TGTGCCAGCAGCATTAGGGTTTCAGCAGATACGCAGTATTTT	CASSIRVSADTQYF
-	TRBV2	-	TRBJ1-5	TGTGCCAGCAGAAGACAACCCGAACCATACCAGCCCCAGCATTTT	CASRRQPEPYQPQHF
-	TRBV6-5	-	TRBJ1-6	TGTGCCACCCGTCGGGGTTCCTATAATTCACCCCTCCACTTT	CATRRGSYNSPLHF
TRBD1	TRBV5-6	-	TRBJ1-2	TGTGCCAGCAGTGGGACAGGGGCCGGTTTTGATGGCTACACCTTC	CASSGTGAGFDGYTF
-	TRBV9	-	TRBJ1-2	TGTGCCAGCAGCGTAGACGGGGCAGCGCCCTATGGCTACACCTTC	CASSVDGAAPYGYTF
-	TRBV11-2	-	TRBJ1-1	TGTGCCAGCAGCTCAGAGGTGTTAACTGAAGCTTTCTTT	CASSSEVLTEAFF
TRBD1	TRBV13	-	TRBJ2-3	TGTGCCAGCAGCTCCGGGACAGGGAAATCAGATACGCAGTATTTT	CASSSGTGKSDTQYF
-	TRBV5-5	few	TRBJ1-2	TGTGCCAGCAGCTTCGGGACATATGGCTACACCTTC	CASSFGTYGYTF
-	TRBV4-1	-	TRBJ1-1	TGCGCCAGCAGCCCACCCTCCGGACCGATGTTGAACACTGAAGCTTTCTTT	CASSPPSGPMLNTEAFF
-	TRBV23-1	-	TRBJ1-1	TGCGCCAGCAGTCAATCTTCTCCAGGGTGGATGAACACTGAAGCTTTCTTT	CASSQSSPGWMNTEAFF
TRBD2	TRBV7-2	-	TRBJ2-5	TGTGCCAGCAGCCCCCTGGGTAGCGGGCGAGGGGAGACCCAGTACTTC	CASSPLGSGRGETQYF
-	TRBV4-3	-	TRBJ2-3	TGCGCCAGCAGCCAAGCTAGCGTCCCACAGAGTGATACGCAGTATTTT	CASSQASVPQSDTQYF
TRBD1	TRBV30	-	TRBJ1-6	TGTGCCTGGAGTCAGGACAGGGAGAACTCACCCCTCCACTTT	CAWSQDRENSPLHF
-	TRBV5-1	-	TRBJ2-3	TGCGCCAGCAGCTTCAGAGGGGAACACACAGATACGCAGTATTTT	CASSFRGEHTDTQYF
-	TRBV19	-	TRBJ1-5	TGTGCCAGTAGTACCACGCTAGGTAGCAATCAGCCCCAGCATTTT	CASSTTLGSNQPQHF
-	TRBV7-2	-	TRBJ1-2	TGTGCCAGCAGCTTAGACAGGGTGGATGGCTACACCTTC	CASSLDRVDGYTF
-	TRBV4-1	-	TRBJ2-6	TGCGCCAGCAGCCACCCCGGGTACTCTGGGGCCAACGTCCTGACTTTC	CASSHPGYSGANVLTF
-	TRBV4-3	-	TRBJ1-4	TGCGCCAGCAGCCAAGAACGCCAGGCAGGCAATGAAAAACTATTTTTT	CASSQERQAGNEKLFF
-	TRBV5-1	-	TRBJ1-6	TGCGCCAGCAGCTTGGCGTCGAATACTAATTCACCCCTCCACTTT	CASSLASNTNSPLHF
TRBD1	TRBV5-8	-	TRBJ2-5	TGTGCCAGCAGCAATCGACAGGGGGCAACGGAGACCCAGTACTTC	CASSNRQGATETQYF
TRBD1	TRBV6-5	-	TRBJ1-6	TGTGCCAGTAAAACAGGGGCTAATTCACCCCTCCACTTT	CASKTGANSPLHF
-	TRBV14	-	TRBJ2-2	TGTGCCAGCAGCCCCGGGGGAACAGGGGAAATGATCGGGGAGCTGTTTTTT	CASSPGGTGEMIGELFF
-	TRBV7-2	-	TRBJ2-5	TGTGCCAGCAGCCCGGACCCCCTGGTGGGGACCCAGTACTTC	CASSPDPLVGTQYF
TRBD1	TRBV5-1	-	TRBJ1-4	TGCGCCAGCAGCCGACAGGGGGAGAATGAAAAACTGTTTTTT	CASSRQGENEKLFF
-	TRBV4-3	-	TRBJ2-3	TGCGCCAGCAGCCAAGATGGGAGCGGCACAGATACGCAGTATTTT	CASSQDGSGTDTQYF
-	TRBV6-1	-	TRBJ1-4	TGTGCCCTAGGGGGGCAGGCTTATAATGAAAAACTGTTTTTT	CALGGQAYNEKLFF
-	TRBV6-6	-	TRBJ2-7	TGTGCCAGCAGTTACTCGTCCGGGGCTCCCTACGAGCAGTACTTC	CASSYSSGAPYEQYF
-	TRBV10-2	once	TRBJ1-3	TGCGCCAGCAGGAGTTCTTCTGGAAACACCATATATTTT	CASRSSSGNTIYF
TRBD1	TRBV28	once	TRBJ1-2	TGTGCCAGCAGTGCCGGGGACAGGGTGTCTGGCTACACCTTC	CASSAGDRVSGYTF
TRBD1	TRBV28	-	TRBJ1-2	TGTGCCAGCGGAGACAGGGCTAACTATGGCTACACCTTC	CASGDRANYGYTF
-	TRBV10-3	few	TRBJ2-2	TGTGCCATCCGACAGGAGAACACCGGGGAGCTGTTTTTT	CAIRQENTGELFF
-	TRBV7-9	once	TRBJ1-5	TGTGCCAGCAGCTTAGAAGGGGGACACCGATTGAATAGCAATCAGCCCCAGCATTTT	CASSLEGGHRLNSNQPQHF
TRBD1	TRBV30	-	TRBJ1-6	TGTGCCTGGACCCCTAGGGGGCCGGGAGGAGTTTCACCCCTCCACTTT	CAWTPRGPGGVSPLHF
-	TRBV6-1	-	TRBJ2-1	TGTGCCAGCAGTGAACCACTAGGTTCCGCTAGAGAGCAGTTCTTC	CASSEPLGSAREQFF
TRBD2	TRBV15	-	TRBJ2-3	TGTGCCACCAGCAGAGGGACTAGCGGGGGCACAGATACGCAGTATTTT	CATSRGTSGGTDTQYF
-	TRBV10-1	-	TRBJ2-7	TGCGCCAGCAGTGAGGCCAGGGATTTCTACGAGCAGTACTTT	CASSEARDFYEQYF